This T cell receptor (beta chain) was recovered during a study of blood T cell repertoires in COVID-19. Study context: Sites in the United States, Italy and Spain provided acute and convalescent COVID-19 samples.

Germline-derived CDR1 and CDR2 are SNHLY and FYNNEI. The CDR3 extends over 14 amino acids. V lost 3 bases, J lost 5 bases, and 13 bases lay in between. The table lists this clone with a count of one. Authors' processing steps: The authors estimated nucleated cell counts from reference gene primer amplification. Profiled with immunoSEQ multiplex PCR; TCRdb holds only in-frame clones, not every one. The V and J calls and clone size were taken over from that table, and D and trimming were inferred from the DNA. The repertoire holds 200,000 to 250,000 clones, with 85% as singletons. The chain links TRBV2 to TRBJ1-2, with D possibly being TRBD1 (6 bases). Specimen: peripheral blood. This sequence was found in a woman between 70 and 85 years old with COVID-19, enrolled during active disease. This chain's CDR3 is CASSEIGGGYGYTF. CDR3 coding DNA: TGTGCCAGCAGTGAGATAGGGGGAGGGTATGGCTACACCTTC. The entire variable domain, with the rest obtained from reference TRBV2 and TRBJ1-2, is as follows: EPEVTQTPSHQVTQMGQEVILRCVPISNHLYFYWYRQILGQKVEFLVSFYNNEISEKSEIFDDQFSVERPDGSNFTLKIRSTKLEDSAMYFCASSEIGGGYGYTFGSGTRLTVV.